These 8 T cell receptor beta chains share one sample of origin, sequenced in a study of HIV-infected patients and healthy controls. Reverse transcription used around 480 ng RNA and constant-region primers for alpha and beta. Each of the alpha and beta chains got its own library through chain-specific third strand synthesis with indices. TCRdb re-analysed the 5' RACE reads in MiXCR, keeping a single row per CDR3 protein. The repertoire has 10,000 to 15,000 distinct CDR3 sequences, 11% of them found once; the top ten carry over 6%. No cell fractionation was done, so the repertoire covers all unsorted peripheral blood T cells. The sequencing input was blood. The receptors come from an adult in good health.

The chain has TRBV6-1 and TRBJ2-1, with D unresolved. Germline CDR1 MNHNS, CDR2 SASEGT. The V end lost 3 bases, the J end lost 6 bases, and 15 bases lay between the germline ends. CDR3 size: 15 residues. This CDR3 is CASSDFQRRTNEQFF. CDR3 DNA: TGTGCCAGCAGTGATTTTCAAAGAAGAACCAATGAGCAGTTCTTC.

This chain connects TRBV12-3 or TRBV12-4 to TRBJ2-1; 10 nucleotides match TRBD2. J was trimmed by 7 bases and V by 5 bases; bases with no gene match: 14. The CDR3 totals 17 residues. CDR3 coding DNA: TGTGCCAGCAGTATCATAGAATCGGGACTAGCGATTAATGAGCAGTTCTTC. This encodes CASSIIESGLAINEQFF.

The gene calls are TRBV5-4 and TRBJ2-7, with D possibly being TRBD1 or TRBD2 (5 bases each). CDR3 size: 15 residues. Looked up from germline, CDR1 is SGHNT and CDR2 is YYREEE (reference sequence). V lost 2 bases and J 0 bases, leaving 12 bases between the germline ends. CDR3 protein: CASSFGAVSSYEQYF. The CDR3 DNA reads as TGTGCCAGCAGCTTCGGGGCGGTTAGCTCCTACGAGCAGTACTTC.

This clonotype is medium-sized (0.01 to 0.1%). V usage is TRBV9 and J usage is TRBJ2-1; 9 nucleotides match TRBD2. V lost 3 bases to trimming and J lost 2 bases; unmatched junction nucleotides: 9. CDR1 and CDR2 from the germline V gene are SGDLS and YYNGEE. This CDR3 has 17 residues. The chain's CDR3 is CASSGMTGTSPYNEQFF. The CDR3 nucleotides read TGTGCCAGCAGCGGTATGACCGGGACTAGCCCCTACAATGAGCAGTTCTTC.

This clonotype has only a few counts. The chain uses TRBV20-1 and TRBJ2-3, with 7 nucleotides matching TRBD1. J was trimmed by 4 bases and V by 6 bases; bases with no gene match: 19. Germline CDR1 and CDR2: DFQATT and SNEGSKA (reference sequence). The CDR3 contains 17 residues. The CDR3 loop reads CSAQGSAGGGPADTQYF. CDR3 coding DNA: TGCAGTGCACAGGGGTCAGCTGGCGGAGGACCCGCAGATACGCAGTATTTT.

By sample fraction, this clonotype is medium-sized (0.01 to 0.1%). The chain joins TRBV6-5 to TRBJ2-2; 7 nucleotides line up with TRBD2. From germline, CDR1 is MNHEY and CDR2 SVGAGI. J was trimmed by 3 bases and V by 1 base; bases with no gene match: 2. The CDR3 extends over 15 amino acids. CDR3 amino acids: CASSYLAGDTGELFF. The CDR3, as DNA: TGTGCCAGCAGTTACTTGGCGGGAGACACCGGGGAGCTGTTTTTT.

This sequence joins TRBV6-2 or TRBV6-3 and TRBJ1-1; D might be TRBD1 (5 bases). CDR3 length: 19 amino acids. CDR1 is MNHEY, CDR2 SVGEGT, per germline. V dropped 7 bases and J dropped 0 bases, with 27 bases sitting between them. CDR3 sequence: CASTLRGKGSAGMNTEAFF. CDR3 DNA: TGTGCCAGCACCCTCCGGGGGAAGGGTTCGGCGGGGATGAACACTGAAGCTTTCTTT.

This clonotype was detected ten times or more. The gene calls are TRBV27 and TRBJ2-3; tentative D call: TRBD2 (5 bases). From germline, CDR1 is MNHEY and CDR2 SMNVEV (reference sequence). The CDR3 extends over 13 amino acids. Trimming shortened V by 3 bases and J by 3 bases, and 7 bases separated the two germline ends. The CDR3, as DNA: TGTGCCAGCAGTTTTTCGGGGACAGATACGCAGTATTTT. This sequence encodes CASSFSGTDTQYF.